This TCR beta chain emerged from a study of cytomegalovirus exposure and HLA in healthy donors. For the study at large: Clustering assigned 70% to 85% of the approximately 400 genotyped donors to the Caucasian-associated ancestry cluster.

The CDR3 loop spans 18 amino acids. The V gene end was trimmed by 4 bases and the J gene end by 3 bases; junction bases not matched to a gene: 11. Per germline, CDR1 LNHNV and CDR2 YYDKDF (reference sequence). This clone came up once. 60 Vbeta and 13 Jbeta primers were used in PCR. The table came from immunoSEQ multiplex PCR; TCRdb's copy has only in-frame clones and leaves some out. This sample has about 140,000 clones, with 60% to 80% found just once. This receptor was identified in a man aged 50 or older in good health and CMV-seropositive. The chain uses TRBV15 and TRBJ1-6, with TRBD1 identical over 8 bases. The material sequenced was PBMCs. The CDR3 DNA reads as TGTGCCACCAGCACCGACTCAGGGGGCGCTGGCTATAATTCACCCCTCCACTTT. Its protein is CATSTDSGGAGYNSPLHF.